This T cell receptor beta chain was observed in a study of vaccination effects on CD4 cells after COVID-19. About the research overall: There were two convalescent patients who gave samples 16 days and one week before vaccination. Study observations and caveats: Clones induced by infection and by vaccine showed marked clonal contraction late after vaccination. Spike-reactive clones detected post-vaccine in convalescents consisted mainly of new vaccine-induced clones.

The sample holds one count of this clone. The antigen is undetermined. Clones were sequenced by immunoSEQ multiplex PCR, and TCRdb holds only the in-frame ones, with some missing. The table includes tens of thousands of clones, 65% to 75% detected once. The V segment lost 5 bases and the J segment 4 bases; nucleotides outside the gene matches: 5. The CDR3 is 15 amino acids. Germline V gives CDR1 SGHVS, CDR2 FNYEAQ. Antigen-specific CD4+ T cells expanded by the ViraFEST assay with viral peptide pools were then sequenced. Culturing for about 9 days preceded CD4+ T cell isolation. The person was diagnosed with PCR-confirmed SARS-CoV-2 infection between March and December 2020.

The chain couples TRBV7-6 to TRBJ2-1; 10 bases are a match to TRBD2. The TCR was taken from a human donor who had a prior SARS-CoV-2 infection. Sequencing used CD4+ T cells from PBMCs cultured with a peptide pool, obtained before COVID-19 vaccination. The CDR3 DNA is TGTGCCAGCAGCGCCGGACTAGCGGAATACAATGAGCAGTTCTTC. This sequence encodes CASSAGLAEYNEQFF.